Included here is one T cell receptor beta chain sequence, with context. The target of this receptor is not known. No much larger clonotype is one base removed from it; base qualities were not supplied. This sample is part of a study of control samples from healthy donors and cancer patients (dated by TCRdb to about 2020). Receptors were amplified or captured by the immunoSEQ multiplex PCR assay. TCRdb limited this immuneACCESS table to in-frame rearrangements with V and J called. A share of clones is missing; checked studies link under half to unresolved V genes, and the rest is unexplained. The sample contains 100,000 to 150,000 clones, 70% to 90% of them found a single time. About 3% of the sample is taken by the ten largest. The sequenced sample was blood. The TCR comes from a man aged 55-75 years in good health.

The CDR3 reads CASSSGVLTDIGELFF. The nucleotide sequence reads TGTGCCAGCAGCTCAGGGGTCCTTACGGACATCGGGGAGCTGTTTTTT. This chain is built from TRBV5-6 and TRBJ2-2; tentative D gene TRBD1, with 6 bases matching. From a lookup of the germline V gene, CDR1 and CDR2 are SGHDT and YYEEEE. Trimming takes 3 bases from V and 7 bases from J, and the germline ends sit 19 bases apart. Inclusive of the bounding cysteine and phenylalanine, the CDR3 is 16 residues long. The CDR3 DNA has 48 bases and is translated from base 1.